This TCR beta chain was sequenced for a study of glioma-infiltrating T cells. Study results and caveats: Gliomas, especially low-grade, showed above-expected tissue-blood divergence; non-neoplastic patients showed below. CDR3 overlap between tissue and blood was very small.

Using RNA template, CDR3s of TCR alpha and beta were amplified with iRepertoire arm-PCR. TCRdb used MiXCR to reprocess the multiplex PCR reads, holding one entry per CDR3 protein. The sample has approximately 130,000 distinct CDR3 sequences; under 25% are singletons. Note on this clonotype: As yet, its antigen is unknown.

With V trimmed by 7 bases and J by 5 bases, 6 bases remained unmatched. The germline V gene has CDR1 LNHDA and CDR2 SQIVND (reference sequence). The CDR3 runs to 14 residues. Input material: glioma tissue, nonneoplastic brain tissue, or PBMCs (not recorded which). The receptor was derived from a human donor with low-grade glioma or glioblastoma, undergoing nonglioma brain surgery, or in good health (not recorded which). The chain combines TRBV19 with TRBJ2-3; the match to TRBD1 covers 10 bases. Here the CDR3 reads CASKETGGRDTQYF. The CDR3 bases are TGTGCCAGTAAGGAGACAGGGGGCCGAGATACGCAGTATTTT.